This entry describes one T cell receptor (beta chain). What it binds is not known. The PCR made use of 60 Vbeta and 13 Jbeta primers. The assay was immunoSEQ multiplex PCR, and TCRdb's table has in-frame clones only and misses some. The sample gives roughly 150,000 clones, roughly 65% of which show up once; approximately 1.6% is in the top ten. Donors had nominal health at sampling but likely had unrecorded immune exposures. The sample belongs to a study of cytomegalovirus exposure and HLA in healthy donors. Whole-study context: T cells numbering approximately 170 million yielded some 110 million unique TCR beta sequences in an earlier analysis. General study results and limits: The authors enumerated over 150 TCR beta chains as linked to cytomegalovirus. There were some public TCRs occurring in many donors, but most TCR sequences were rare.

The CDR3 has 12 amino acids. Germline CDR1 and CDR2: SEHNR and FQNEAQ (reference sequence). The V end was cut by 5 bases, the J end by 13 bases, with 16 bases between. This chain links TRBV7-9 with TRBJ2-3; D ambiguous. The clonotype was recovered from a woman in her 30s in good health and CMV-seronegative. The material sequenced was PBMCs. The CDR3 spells CASSQVPTSKYF. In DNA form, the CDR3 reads TGTGCCAGCAGCCAGGTCCCCACTTCGAAGTATTTT.